Listed below are T cell receptor beta chains from one sample, sequenced in a study of blood T cell repertoires in COVID-19. Method: immunoSEQ multiplex PCR; TCRdb's copy keeps in-frame clones and lacks some. The sample contains about 210,000 clones, about 90% of which appear only once. The material sequenced was peripheral blood. These receptors came from a man aged 18 to 30 with active or convalescent COVID-19. Each CDR3 is given with its conserved first and last residue. A D gene is named only where the DNA matches it firmly. The size entry is marked missing in some rows and otherwise reads once, few, many or a size class.

TRBD1 TRBJ2-7 NA TRBV14 CASRKTGAYEQYF TGTGCCAGCAGGAAAACAGGGGCCTACGAGCAGTACTTC
TRBD2 TRBJ2-1 NA TRBV4-2 CASSQDLAGGYNEQFF TGTGCCAGCAGCCAAGATCTTGCGGGAGGTTACAATGAGCAGTTCTTC
NA TRBJ1-1 NA TRBV7-2 CASTKGDRPNTEAFF TGTGCCAGCACCAAAGGAGACAGGCCGAACACTGAAGCTTTCTTT
NA TRBJ1-5 NA TRBV15 CATSRDPDTPRYQPQHF TGTGCCACCAGCAGAGATCCGGACACACCGAGGTATCAGCCCCAGCATTTT
NA TRBJ2-2 NA TRBV19 CASSIVGRTGELFF TGTGCCAGTAGTATCGTCGGGAGAACCGGGGAGCTGTTTTTT
NA TRBJ1-5 NA TRBV12-3/TRBV12-4 CASSLQGGQPQHF TGTGCCAGCAGTTTACAGGGCGGTCAGCCCCAGCATTTT
NA TRBJ2-3 once TRBV7-2 CASSLIGGGLGTDTQYF TGTGCCAGCAGCTTAATAGGCGGAGGGTTGGGCACAGATACGCAGTATTTT
TRBD2 TRBJ2-7 NA TRBV19 CASSIGGLAGRSYEQYF TGTGCCAGTAGTATAGGGGGACTAGCGGGACGCTCCTACGAGCAGTACTTC
NA TRBJ1-6 NA TRBV27 CASSRDNSPLHF TGTGCCAGCAGTCGGGATAATTCACCCCTCCACTTT
NA TRBJ1-4 NA TRBV5-4 CASSQSPSTTNEKLFF TGTGCCAGCAGCCAAAGTCCTTCTACAACTAATGAAAAACTGTTTTTT
NA TRBJ2-6 once TRBV28 CASSPLDNQFSGANVLTF TGTGCCAGCAGTCCTCTGGACAACCAATTCTCTGGGGCCAACGTCCTGACTTTC
NA TRBJ1-2 once TRBV2 CASSGTVWNYGYTF TGTGCCAGCAGTGGGACAGTATGGAACTATGGCTACACCTTC
TRBD1 TRBJ1-2 NA TRBV2 CASIADRAYGGYTF TGTGCCAGCATAGCGGACAGGGCGTATGGTGGCTACACCTTC
TRBD2 TRBJ2-3 NA TRBV5-1 CATTTSGAPTDTQYF TGCGCCACCACAACTAGCGGGGCACCGACAGATACGCAGTATTTT
TRBD1 TRBJ1-4 NA TRBV6-5 CASRGDRINEKLFF TGTGCCAGCAGGGGGGACAGAATTAATGAAAAACTGTTTTTT